A single sample is the source of the 16 T cell receptor beta chains below, sequenced in a study of response to subunit inactivated influenza vaccine. MiXCR was run by TCRdb on the RT-PCR reads, yielding one entry per CDR3 protein. In the table there are about 520,000 distinct CDR3 sequences, approximately 7.3% of which are singletons. The sequencing used PBMCs from blood, collected about 23 months after vaccination. These receptor sequences come from a man between 50 and 75 years old who received an inactivated influenza vaccine.

This chain joins TRBV4-2 and TRBJ1-3; D might be TRBD1 (5 bases). In germline, CDR1 is LGHNA, CDR2 YNFKEQ. The CDR3 runs 14 residues. The V and J ends lost 5 bases and 3 bases respectively, with 11 bases between them. The CDR3 protein is CASSNGDGGNTIYF. The DNA of the CDR3 is TGTGCCAGCAGCAATGGGGACGGTGGAAACACCATATATTTT.

The chain combines TRBV5-6 with TRBJ2-1; D is possibly TRBD1 or TRBD2 (5 bases each). Trimming took 0 bases from V and 6 from J, leaving 16 bases between them. The CDR3 consists of 16 residues. Germline CDR1 and CDR2: SGHDT and YYEEEE. Written as DNA, the CDR3 is TGTGCCAGCAGCTTGGTAGTGCCTGGGGGAGCCAATGAGCAGTTCTTC. Translated, it gives CASSLVVPGGANEQFF. Full variable domain (outside the CDR3, taken from reference TRBV5-6 and TRBJ2-1): DAGVTQSPTHLIKTRGQQVTLRCSPKSGHDTVSWYQQALGQGPQFIFQYYEEEERQRGNFPDRFSGHQFPNYSSELNVNALLLGDSALYLCASSLVVPGGANEQFFGPGTRLTVL.

This clonotype was seen many times. The rearrangement uses TRBV6-2 or TRBV6-3 and TRBJ2-5; no clear D gene. Germline CDR1 reads MNHEY; CDR2 reads SVGEGT. V was shortened by 5 bases and J by 5 bases, with 15 bases between the two germline ends. The CDR3 is 14 amino acids. The CDR3 sequence is CASSRPGWLETQYF. The CDR3 DNA is TGTGCCAGCAGTCGCCCCGGATGGTTGGAGACCCAGTACTTC.

The table lists this clonotype with a few counts. The V gene is TRBV27, the J gene TRBJ2-2, with a weak D call TRBD1 (5 bases). This CDR3 comprises 13 residues. Trimming removed 10 bases from V and 1 base from J, with 10 bases in between. Per the germline V gene, CDR1 is MNHEY and CDR2 is SMNVEV (reference sequence). CDR3 in amino acids: CATKGMNTGELFF. The CDR3 DNA reads TGTGCCACCAAGGGGATGAACACCGGGGAGCTGTTTTTT.

This clonotype turned up a few times. The gene calls are TRBV12-3 or TRBV12-4 and TRBJ2-7; 8 nucleotides line up with TRBD2. This CDR3 region has 14 residues. V was pared by 6 bases and J by 0 bases, with 4 bases of the junction left unmatched. The CDR3 region has the DNA TGTGCCAGCAGGACCGGGACTAGCTCCTACGAGCAGTACTTC. It translates to CASRTGTSSYEQYF.

This clonotype was seen only a few times. This chain connects TRBV6-6 to TRBJ2-5; D perhaps matches TRBD2 (5 bases). Germline lookup yields CDR1 MNHNY and CDR2 SVGAGI (reference sequence). CDR3 length: 13 amino acids. Trimming took 4 bases from V and 4 from J, leaving 10 bases between them. CDR3 loop: CASSSSFRETQYF. The CDR3 DNA reads as TGTGCCAGCAGTTCTAGCTTCAGAGAGACCCAGTACTTC.

This chain connects TRBV9 to TRBJ1-1; D not resolved. V gave up 4 bases and J gave up 5 bases, with 9 bases separating them. The germline V gene has CDR1 SGDLS and CDR2 YYNGEE. The CDR3 consists of 12 residues. CDR3 DNA sequence: TGTGCCAGCAGCCAAGATGGGACTGAAGCTTTCTTT. It encodes CASSQDGTEAFF.

The V gene is TRBV10-3, the J gene TRBJ2-3, with 7 bases identical to TRBD1. The CDR3 spans 15 residues. Germline V gene data show CDR1 as ENHRY and CDR2 as SYGVKD. The J segment lost 5 bases and the V segment lost 0 bases, leaving 5 bases of the junction unmatched. Here the CDR3 DNA reads TGTGCCATCAGTGAGTCAGGACAGGATAGAGATACGCAGTATTTT. Protein sequence: CAISESGQDRDTQYF.

This clonotype has only a few counts. The V call is TRBV7-9, the J call TRBJ1-2; 9 bases fit TRBD1. The CDR3 consists of 15 residues. From germline, CDR1 is SEHNR and CDR2 FQNEAQ (reference sequence). With 5 bases clipped from V and 1 base from J, the junction kept 5 bases outside the gene matches. CDR3 sequence: CASSAGTGINYGYTF. The CDR3 DNA follows: TGTGCCAGCAGCGCCGGGACAGGGATTAACTATGGCTACACCTTC. The full variable domain, rest sourced from reference TRBV7-9 and TRBJ1-2, is DTGVSQNPRHKITKRGQNVTFRCDPISEHNRLYWYRQTLGQGPEFLTYFQNEAQLEKSRLLSDRFSAERPKGSFSTLEIQRTEQGDSAMYLCASSAGTGINYGYTFGSGTRLTVV.

The chain combines TRBV5-6 with TRBJ2-3; no clear D. Germline loops: CDR1 SGHDT, CDR2 YYEEEE. The V gene lost 4 bases and the J gene lost 3 bases, with 6 bases spanning the gap. The CDR3 consists of 12 residues. CDR3 protein: CASSIGTDTQYF. CDR3 coding DNA: TGTGCCAGCAGCATCGGAACAGATACGCAGTATTTT.

This chain uses TRBV7-9 with TRBJ1-2, with a weak D call TRBD1 (5 bases). The CDR3 covers 14 residues. With 5 bases removed from V and 8 bases from J, the gap between germline ends came to 18 bases. The V gene's germline CDR1 is SEHNR and CDR2 FQNEAQ (reference sequence). The chain's CDR3 is CASSPKIVWTGYTF. In DNA form, the CDR3 reads TGTGCCAGCAGCCCGAAAATCGTCTGGACAGGCTACACCTTC.

In this sample, this clonotype turned up many times. The chain is built from TRBV12-3 or TRBV12-4 and TRBJ2-7; no definite D call. The CDR3 length is 16 residues. The germline V and J ends were trimmed by 6 bases and 0 bases, with 18 bases remaining between them. The CDR3 here is CASSAWGKQSSYEQYF. The DNA for the CDR3 is TGTGCCAGCAGCGCGTGGGGTAAACAAAGCTCCTACGAGCAGTACTTC.

V gene TRBV28 combines with J gene TRBJ1-2, with D perhaps TRBD1 (6 bases). Trimming shortened V by 4 bases and J by 4 bases, and 10 bases separated the two germline ends. Germline loops: CDR1 MDHEN, CDR2 SYDVKM. The CDR3 runs to 13 residues. The CDR3, as DNA: TGTGCCAGCAGTTCGACAGGCCTCTATGGCTACACCTTC. Translated, it gives CASSSTGLYGYTF.

This clonotype has only a few counts. This chain connects TRBV29-1 to TRBJ2-3, with 8 bases identical to TRBD2. The CDR3 is 13 amino acids. The germline CDR1 and CDR2 sequences are SQVTM and ANQGSEA. Trimming removed 7 bases from V and 3 bases from J; junction bases left unmatched: 6. Written as DNA, the CDR3 is TGCAGCGCTGGGACTAGAAGGACAGATACGCAGTATTTT. It encodes CSAGTRRTDTQYF.

This clonotype was counted a few times. The rearrangement links TRBV3-1 to TRBJ1-2; the D is unclear. V dropped 5 bases and J dropped 4 bases, with 17 bases sitting between them. CDR1 and CDR2 from the germline V gene are LGHDT and YNNKEL (reference sequence). The CDR3 length is 15 residues. The CDR3, as DNA: TGTGCCAGCAGCTACCGGACGGAGGCCAGCTATGGCTACACCTTC. Protein product: CASSYRTEASYGYTF.

This clonotype was detected a few times. The CDR3 DNA follows: TGTGCCACCAGTGATTCAACGGGGCAACCTCTCGAGCAGTACTTC. It is translated as CATSDSTGQPLEQYF. This chain uses TRBV24-1 with TRBJ2-7; D may correspond to TRBD1 or TRBD2 (5 bases each). Trimming removed 2 bases from V and 6 bases from J, with 16 bases in between. CDR3 length equals 15 residues. Germline-derived CDR1 and CDR2 are KGHDR and SFDVKD.